One T cell receptor (beta chain) is described in this entry. No antigen is known for it. These data come from a study of cytomegalovirus exposure and HLA in healthy donors. Whole-study findings and limits: Researchers counted some 150 TCR beta chains as cytomegalovirus-associated. Common viral pathogens seemed, in a later analysis, to connect with several of the most significant clusters. No immune exposure information besides CMV serostatus was available.

Primers for the PCR totalled 60 Vbeta and 13 Jbeta. Only in-frame clones appear in the TCRdb table, and some are missing; sequencing was by immunoSEQ multiplex PCR. The repertoire consists of some 130,000 clones, with 80% occurring once and the leading ten covering 2% to 3%. V was clipped by 3 bases and J by 5 bases; unmatched bases: 1. The CDR3 is 13 residues long. CDR1 is SGHAT, CDR2 FQNNGV, per germline. Material for sequencing was PBMCs. The rearrangement uses TRBV11-2 and TRBJ2-3, with TRBD2 matching over 8 bases. This sequence originates from a man under 40 in good health and CMV-seronegative. The CDR3 DNA reads as TGTGCCAGCAGCTTCGCGGGGGGAGATACGCAGTATTTT. Its protein product is CASSFAGGDTQYF.